This is a list of T cell receptor beta chains from one sample in a study of OX40 agonist ivuxolimab in advanced cancers. Only in-frame clones appear in the TCRdb table, and some are missing; sequencing was by immunoSEQ multiplex PCR. The sample includes around 140,000 clones, approximately 94% of them seen just once. The material was CD4+ or CD8+ T cells sorted from blood, obtained in a trial of the OX40 agonist ivuxolimab. These receptors were collected from an adult with an advanced solid tumor such as melanoma, head and neck, liver or kidney cancer. Both conserved end residues are part of each CDR3. A D gene is named only where the DNA matches it firmly. Clone sizes are given selectively: once, few, many, or a class where the clone is expanded.

few	13	-	TRBV19	CASSVVPNTEAFF
-	20	-	TRBV4-3	CASSQDRGRSVYLNTGELFF
once	18	-	TRBV5-6	CAVPSRDKKRNGNQPQHF
once	17	-	TRBV7-7	CASSLNQGPTSYNEQFF
-	15	-	TRBV6-5	CASSLSGPAKNIQYF
-	17	-	TRBV11-1	CASTGPRAGSHYNEQFF
-	15	TRBD1	TRBV27	CASSKDRDTGYGYTF
once	12	-	TRBV5-1	CASSLEGSPLHF
-	14	TRBD2	TRBV6-6	CASWGGRAPNEQFF
few	12	-	TRBV10-1	CASSGGSLEQYF
-	13	-	TRBV27	CASSFSGKGGYTF
-	16	-	TRBV5-4	CASSLAADSGANVLTF
-	15	TRBD2	TRBV7-6	CASSFTSGSSYEQYF
-	15	TRBD2	TRBV2	CARGLAVSGANVLTF
-	15	-	TRBV29-1	CSVSPTRGLNTEAFF
-	15	-	TRBV27	CASSLIWHSSYEQYF
-	15	TRBD1	TRBV18	CASSPVNTGGSEAFF
-	13	-	TRBV19	CASSIDWANRAFF
-	13	-	TRBV7-2	CASSLQITDTQYF
-	14	-	TRBV6-5	CASSPSGGTDTQYF
-	16	-	TRBV18	CASSGGAGGSYNEQFF
-	16	-	TRBV4-1	CASSQVPAAMNTEAFF
-	17	-	TRBV19	CASSTPAGRRSEETQYF
-	17	-	TRBV28	CASSLSPGRGGNEKLFF
-	17	TRBD1	TRBV2	CASSEGQLRGYSDTQYF
once	13	-	TRBV9	CASSVGTADTQYF
-	12	-	TRBV11-2	CASSPRGNEQYF
-	13	-	TRBV6-5	CASSPGGFGEQYF
-	13	-	TRBV28	CASSFEAGNTIYF
once	14	-	TRBV29-1	CSVTIQGGFYGYTF
once	13	TRBD1	TRBV19	CASSMGQTVEQYF
once	14	-	TRBV5-4	CASSLMSNTGELFF
-	17	TRBD2	TRBV11-2	CASSLRRAGGVTDTQYF
-	13	-	TRBV18	CASSPGENQPQHF
once	10	-	TRBV6-5	CASSRYEQYF
-	13	-	TRBV11-3	CASSARGRTEAFF
once	17	-	TRBV28	CASSLPTGWEGTDTQYF
once	12	-	TRBV27	CASSPGRNTIYF
-	13	-	TRBV5-1	CASTRGGSEKLFF
-	18	-	TRBV4-3	CASSQDPGAWGYNSPLHF
-	16	TRBD1	TRBV2	CASSEALGTGRDGYTF
-	15	TRBD2	TRBV6-5	CASSLGGSGGYEQYF
-	18	TRBD1	TRBV7-9	CASSLVRGRLSEYNEQFF
-	15	-	TRBV19	CASSVGALRNTEAFF
-	14	-	TRBV7-2	CASSFGSAEPEAFF
-	14	-	TRBV14	CASSANRQNTEAFF
once	16	-	TRBV4-2	CASTGRGFDTYNEQFF
-	16	-	TRBV10-3	CAISRNEGHPSYGYTF
-	14	-	TRBV7-2	CASSLRSTNEKLFF
-	14	-	TRBV7-2	CASSYQAPSYEQYF
-	17	TRBD2	TRBV19	CASSMTSGPAGANVLTF
few	13	-	TRBV6-6	CASSPGQTYEQYF
-	13	-	TRBV6-1	CASSKPGGPKQYF
-	14	-	TRBV6-6	CASSFAGRINEQFF